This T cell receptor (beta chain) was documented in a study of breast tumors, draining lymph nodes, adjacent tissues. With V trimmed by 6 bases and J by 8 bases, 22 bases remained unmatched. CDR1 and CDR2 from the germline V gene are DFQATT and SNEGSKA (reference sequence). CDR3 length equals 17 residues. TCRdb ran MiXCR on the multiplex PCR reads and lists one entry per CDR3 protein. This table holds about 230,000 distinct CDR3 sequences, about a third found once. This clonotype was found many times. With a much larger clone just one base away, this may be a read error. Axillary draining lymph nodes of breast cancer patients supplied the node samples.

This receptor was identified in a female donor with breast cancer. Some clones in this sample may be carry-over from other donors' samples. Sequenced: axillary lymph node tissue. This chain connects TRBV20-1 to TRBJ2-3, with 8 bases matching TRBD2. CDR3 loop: CSADIPGSGTAGGTQYF. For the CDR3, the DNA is TGCAGTGCCGACATCCCGGGTAGCGGGACGGCCGGTGGTACGCAGTATTTT.